Listed here are 16 T cell receptor beta chains from one sample, sequenced in a study of blood T cell repertoires in COVID-19. TCRdb's copy holds only in-frame clones and misses some; the assay was immunoSEQ multiplex PCR. The sample has 110,000 or so clones; more than 70% are singletons. Sequenced sample: peripheral blood. All receptors come from a woman in her seventies who had recovered from COVID-19.

CDR3 nucleotides: TGTGCCAGTGCCACAGGAGATACGCAGTATTTT. It translates to CASATGDTQYF. V usage is TRBV19 and J usage is TRBJ2-3; tentative D call: TRBD1 (5 bases). Germline V lookup: CDR1 LNHDA, CDR2 SQIVND (reference sequence). V was trimmed by 8 bases and J by 5 bases, leaving 8 bases between them. The CDR3 covers 11 residues.

CDR3 nucleotide sequence: TGTGCCTGGAGTGAAAATATAGACAGTGAAGCTTTCTTT. This encodes CAWSENIDSEAFF. V gene TRBV30 combines with J gene TRBJ1-1, with D possibly TRBD1 on 5 matching bases. V lost 1 base to trimming and J lost 7 bases, with 13 bases between them. CDR1 is GTSNPN and CDR2 is SVGIG in the germline V gene (reference sequence). The CDR3 totals 13 residues. The whole variable domain, filled in from reference TRBV30 and TRBJ1-1, reads SQTIHQWPATLVQPVGSPLSLECTVEGTSNPNLYWYRQAAGRGLQLLFYSVGIGQISSEVPQNLSASRPQDRQFILSSKKLLLSDSGFYLCAWSENIDSEAFFGQGTRLTVV.

The chain has TRBV7-2 and TRBJ1-1; D is possibly TRBD1 (5 bases). Trimming took off 3 bases at V and 8 bases at J, with 16 bases between the two ends. Germline lookup yields CDR1 SGHTA and CDR2 FQGNSA. This CDR3 region has 14 residues. CDR3 sequence (DNA): TGTGCCAGCAGCTTGAGACAGTCGACGGCGGAAGCTTTCTTT. This sequence encodes CASSLRQSTAEAFF.

This CDR3 is CASTRTGSGSSGDTQYF. CDR3 sequence (DNA): TGTGCCAGCACCAGAACGGGAAGCGGGAGTTCTGGAGATACGCAGTATTTT. The chain recombines TRBV2 with TRBJ2-3; 8 nucleotides align to TRBD2. CDR1 is SNHLY and CDR2 is FYNNEI in the germline V gene. The V gene end was trimmed by 7 bases and the J gene end by 5 bases; junction bases not matched to a gene: 17. This CDR3 has 17 residues.

This sequence joins TRBV12-3 or TRBV12-4 and TRBJ2-7; no firm D call. The CDR3 is 12 amino acids. With 5 bases removed from V and 4 bases from J, the gap between germline ends came to 9 bases. The CDR3 DNA follows: TGTGCCAGCAGTAGGAGTGGGTACGAGCAGTACTTC. It specifies CASSRSGYEQYF.

The chain combines TRBV7-6 with TRBJ2-7, with 8 bases identical to TRBD2. J gave up 3 bases and V 5 bases, and 18 bases lay outside the gene matches. CDR1 SGHVS and CDR2 FNYEAQ come from the germline V gene. This CDR3 is built from 18 residues. The CDR3 spells CASSLWPGGASGLYEQYF. CDR3 DNA: TGTGCCAGCAGCCTCTGGCCCGGGGGGGCTAGCGGTCTCTACGAGCAGTACTTC.

The DNA for the CDR3 is TGTGCCAGTAGTATTAGGCGGTCATCTAGCACAGATACGCAGTATTTT. Encoded protein: CASSIRRSSSTDTQYF. The genes are TRBV19 and TRBJ2-3; D unresolved. CDR3 length: 16 amino acids. Trimming stripped 3 bases from V and 0 bases from J, with 13 bases between. CDR1 and CDR2 (germline): LNHDA, SQIVND (reference sequence).

The rearrangement joins TRBV29-1 to TRBJ1-2; 7 positions match TRBD1. CDR1 and CDR2 (germline): SQVTM, ANQGSEA. Trimming took 4 bases from V and 4 from J; bases not matched to a gene: 3. The CDR3 totals 12 residues. As DNA, the CDR3 is TGCAGCGTTGGGGACAGTCTCTATGGCTACACCTTC. Translated: CSVGDSLYGYTF. The full variable domain, its missing parts supplied by reference TRBV29-1 and TRBJ1-2, is SAVISQKPSRDICQRGTSLTIQCQVDSQVTMMFWYRQQPGQSLTLIATANQGSEATYESGFVIDKFPISRPNLTFSTLTVSNMSPEDSSIYLCSVGDSLYGYTFGSGTRLTVV.

The chain has TRBV6-6 and TRBJ2-2; possibly TRBD2 for D (6 bases). Trimming pared 5 bases from V and 3 bases from J, leaving 19 bases between. Germline CDR1 and CDR2: MNHNY and SVGAGI (reference sequence). The CDR3 sequence is 17 residues long. CDR3 residues: CASSPRRRGMDTGELFF. The CDR3 nucleotides read TGTGCCAGCAGTCCTCGTAGGCGCGGGATGGACACCGGGGAGCTGTTTTTT.

This clone was seen just once. The V gene is TRBV6-5, the J gene TRBJ2-6; the D gene is possibly TRBD2 (7 bases). Germline CDR1 MNHEY, CDR2 SVGAGI. CDR3 size: 15 residues. Trimming took 8 bases from V and 2 from J, leaving 13 bases between them. The DNA of the CDR3 is TGTGCCAGCCCCGAGGGGGGGCCTGGGGCCAACGTCCTGACTTTC. Encoded protein: CASPEGGPGANVLTF.

The gene calls are TRBV30 and TRBJ1-1; TRBD1 agrees at 7 bases. Germline V gene lookup returns CDR1 GTSNPN and CDR2 SVGIG (reference sequence). V dropped 0 bases and J dropped 5; count of bases not matched to a gene: 3. This CDR3 region has 13 residues. As DNA, the CDR3 is TGTGCCTGGAGTGTAAACAGGGGAACTGAAGCTTTCTTT. This codes for CAWSVNRGTEAFF.

In nucleotides, the CDR3 is TGTGCCAGCAGTTTGGCGGTAATCTCTGGAAACACCATATATTTT. Translating gives CASSLAVISGNTIYF. The V and J genes are TRBV28 and TRBJ1-3; D is undetermined. Germline lookup yields CDR1 MDHEN and CDR2 SYDVKM. V dropped 3 bases and J dropped 0 bases, with 9 bases sitting between them. The CDR3 is made up of 15 amino acids.

This chain uses TRBV7-7 with TRBJ2-5, with unresolved D. The CDR3 runs to 13 residues. V lost 1 base, J lost 2 bases, and 5 bases lay in between. Germline loops: CDR1 SSHAT, CDR2 FNYEAQ (reference sequence). The CDR3 sequence: CASSLGQQETQYF. The CDR3 nucleotides read TGTGCCAGCAGCTTAGGACAACAAGAGACCCAGTACTTC.

The chain is built from TRBV30 and TRBJ1-1; D unresolved. From germline, CDR1 is GTSNPN and CDR2 SVGIG (reference sequence). This CDR3 comprises 14 residues. V was trimmed by 8 bases and J by 1 base, leaving 17 bases between them. CDR3: CARGRGFGNTEAFF. CDR3 nucleotide sequence: TGTGCCCGGGGTCGAGGGTTTGGGAACACTGAAGCTTTCTTT.

The chain employs TRBV4-3 and TRBJ1-5, with no clear D. CDR3 length equals 15 residues. The germline V and J ends were trimmed by 1 base and 8 bases, with 15 bases remaining between them. Germline CDR1 reads LGHNA; CDR2 reads YSLEER. Written as DNA, the CDR3 is TGCGCCAGCAGCCAAGGCCCCAGGTCGGTGGAGCCCCAGCATTTT. Amino acids: CASSQGPRSVEPQHF.

The chain joins TRBV11-3 to TRBJ2-1; the match to TRBD1 covers 7 bases. Trimming removed 5 bases from V and 2 bases from J; junction bases left unmatched: 6. CDR3 size: 15 residues. Germline assignment: CDR1 SGHNT and CDR2 YENEEA. The CDR3 is CASSLAGTAYNEQFF. The CDR3 nucleotides are TGTGCCAGCAGCCTCGCCGGGACAGCCTACAATGAGCAGTTCTTC.